This entry describes one T cell receptor beta chain. Germline values: CDR1 PRHDT, CDR2 FYEKMQ (reference sequence). Trimming pared 5 bases from V and 7 bases from J, leaving 15 bases between. This CDR3 has 14 amino acids. It was during active infection that Seattle patients were enrolled and then longitudinally followed. The data were taken from a study of blood T cell repertoires in COVID-19. Background on the study: The samples span acute and convalescent COVID-19 from the United States, Italy and Spain. PBMCs, B-cell-depleted T cells, or T cells were the source of the cDNA or gDNA that made up the material.

Per the study methods: Reference gene primer amplification in the assay estimated nucleated cell counts. The repertoire was sequenced with immunoSEQ multiplex PCR; TCRdb's copy has only in-frame clones and lacks some. The DNA gave D and trimming, while V, J and clone size come from that table. The data show about 250,000 clones, approximately 86% seen once. J is TRBJ2-1 and V is TRBV13; tentative D call: TRBD2 (5 bases). The clonotype was recovered from a human donor with COVID-19, enrolled during active disease. The donor label of this sample is uncertain. The sample was peripheral blood. CDR3 nucleotides: TGTGCCAGCAGCCCCCGGACTTTCGGGAATGAGCAGTTCTTC. It encodes CASSPRTFGNEQFF.